This T cell receptor beta chain was recorded in a study of T cells after yellow fever vaccination. Template switching by 5'RACE produced TCR cDNA, adding a universal primer site and UMIs. TCRdb re-called the 5' RACE reads with MiXCR, one entry per CDR3 protein. The data contain under 95,000 distinct CDR3 sequences, about 7.2% of them singletons. Points from the study as a whole: Just a small share of clonotypes turned up in the CD4 compartment as well as the CD8 compartment. Post-booster repertoires contained most primary-vaccination clones again (96% CD4, 88% CD8). The presence of abundant clonotypes contaminating from the bulk population was possible in FACS-sorted repertoires.

This clonotype was observed a handful of times. Its cognate antigen is unknown. The CDR3 covers 14 residues. Germline loops: CDR1 SGHTA, CDR2 FQGNSA. The ends were cut back, 3 bases at V and 2 bases at J, with 7 bases in the middle. The sample here was CD8+ T cells sorted from PBMCs, taken 10 days after the first yellow fever vaccination. The chain employs TRBV7-2 and TRBJ2-2, with a possible D match to TRBD2 (5 bases). This TCR was recovered from a man aged 18 to 29 who received the YFV17D yellow fever vaccine. This CDR3 reads CASSFGLNTGELFF. The CDR3 DNA follows: TGTGCCAGCAGCTTCGGACTTAACACCGGGGAGCTGTTTTTT. The full variable domain, with the rest looked up from reference TRBV7-2 and TRBJ2-2, is GAGVSQSPSNKVTEKGKDVELRCDPISGHTALYWYRQSLGQGLEFLIYFQGNSAPDKSGLPSDRFSAERTGGSVSTLTIQRTQQEDSAVYLCASSFGLNTGELFFGEGSRLTVL.